This T cell receptor beta chain was recorded in a study of vaccination and CD4 T cells after COVID-19 (dated by TCRdb to between 2020 and 2023). General notes on the study: The convalescent cohort comprised six males and four females, including two Hispanic individuals, seven Caucasians, two Asians and one multiracial person. Post-vaccine blood samples were collected a median of around 10 weeks after the second vaccine dose, ranging from about 13 to 241 days. Post-COVID blood samples from convalescent patients were collected a median of roughly 100 days after diagnosis, with a range of roughly 35 to 170 days. The spike-specific CD4+ TCR repertoire was compared before and after mRNA vaccination in approximately ten COVID-19 convalescent patients and a few infection-naive healthy vaccine recipients. Overlapping spike peptide pools from SARS-CoV-2 and from the common cold coronaviruses HCoV-NL63, HCoV-OC43 and HCoV-229E were used as culture stimuli. Participants received two doses of either the Pfizer-BioNTech BNT162b2 vaccine (n=8) or the Moderna mRNA-1273 vaccine (n=2). Control cultures used a CEFX viral epitope pool as positive control, an HIV-1 Nef peptide pool as negative control, or no peptide. Study-wide conclusions, independent of this receptor: In convalescent patients, a median around 86% of post-vaccine SARS-CoV-2-reactive clones were detected only after vaccination, suggesting vaccine-specific priming. In convalescent patients, nearly all vaccine-specific clones (304 of 307) were found to be mono-reactive for SARS-CoV-2 spike rather than cross-reactive with common cold coronaviruses. Although the median number of SARS-CoV-2-reactive clonotypes went up from around 20 after infection to 38 after vaccination, the increase was not significant. The study included relatively few convalescent patients and did not analyze early timepoints after natural infection.

As concerns this clonotype: It has no known antigen specificity. Base qualities are not recorded, but no much larger clone differs from it by a single base.

According to the study, the label for this sample's treatment or condition signals: roughly ten-day PBMC culture with coronavirus spike peptide pools or control peptides (ViraFEST assay). The ViraFEST assay was used in the study, in which antigen-specific T cells were expanded with peptide pools and expanded clonotypes were subsequently identified by TCR sequencing. The absence of prior SARS-CoV-2 infection in healthy vaccine recipients was confirmed by negative nucleocapsid antibody tests before and after vaccination. Each well held roughly 2.2 million PBMCs cultured in IMDM containing approximately 5% human AB serum and around 9.2 IU/ml IL-2, with about 9.1 ug/ml peptide pools added. On days 3 and 7, half of the culture medium was replaced with fresh IL-2-containing medium. After about nine days of culture, CD4+ T cells were isolated by negative selection with the EasySep CD4+ T cell isolation kit. PBMCs were separated from whole blood using Ficoll-Paque Plus gradient centrifugation and then either used fresh or cryopreserved at -140C. Each culture condition was generally run in triplicate wells.

V loses 8 bases, J loses 5 bases, and the germline ends lie 18 bases apart. The CDR3 goes from the cysteine to the phenylalanine over 14 residues. Only the CDR3 region is kept as DNA, spanning 42 bases read in frame from base 1. The germline V gene yields MNHNS for CDR1 and SASEGT for CDR2. The receptor library was made with PCR. TCR sequencing of DNA from cultured CD4+ T cells used the Oncomine TCR Beta short-read assay at the Johns Hopkins FTIC core. Genomic DNA was extracted from the cultured CD4+ T cells with the QIAamp micro DNA kit. Oncomine TCR Beta libraries made from cultured CD4+ T cells were pooled using unique dual indexes and sequenced on an Illumina iSeq 100. The original methods were these. Non-productive sequences were removed, and CDR3s that did not start with C, did not end with F or W, or were shorter than 7 amino acids were discarded. Antigen-specific clonotypes were identified with the MANAFEST web application by comparing peptide-stimulated wells with reference and other culture wells. To be called positive, a clone needed an FDR below 0.05, an odds ratio above 5, and a productive frequency above 0.1% in at least two of three replicate wells. A clonotype was classed as cross-reactive if the clonotype showed significant expansion both in SARS-CoV-2 spike wells and in at least one common cold coronavirus spike condition. Using R version 3.6.1, CDR3 homology was evaluated through Levenshtein distances (stringdist) along with unrooted phylogenetic trees (ape). TCRdb handled the public reads itself, with Q25 trimming in fastp and clone calling in MiXCR, and kept productive beta chains. A single entry per CDR3 protein holds the most common genes and DNA from its merged rows. These V and J calls derive from TCRdb rather than the authors' analysis. The sample table records 20,000 to 25,000 distinct CDR3 sequences; roughly three fifths of these occur just once. The top ten clonotypes cover less than 15% of the sample.

This sequence was found in a human donor who received a COVID-19 vaccine. Rearrangement joined TRBV6-1 to TRBJ2-5; the D gene is perhaps TRBD1, on 7 matching bases. Material: CD4+ T cells from blood, cultured in vitro, obtained after SARS-CoV-2 vaccination. The DNA reads TGTGCCAGCGGAATTGGAGGGGGCTGGGAGACCCAGTACTTC. Its coded protein is CASGIGGGWETQYF.